Included here is one TCR beta chain sequence, with context. Other DNA sequences from this sample encode an identical CDR3 as well. The CDR3 covers 13 residues. With 5 bases clipped from V and 1 base from J, the junction kept 1 base outside the gene matches. The germline gives CDR1 MNHEY, CDR2 SVGAGI. Original analysis: Nucleated cell counts were estimated from reference gene primer amplification. Generated by immunoSEQ multiplex PCR, the TCRdb table keeps only in-frame clones and is missing some. The V and J calls and clone size were taken over from that table, and D and trimming were inferred from the DNA. The sample has 150,000 to 200,000 clones, around 80% seen once. The data derive from a study of blood T cell repertoires in COVID-19. Study information: Specimens from acute and convalescent COVID-19 originated in the United States, Italy and Spain. In each case, the material was cDNA or gDNA derived from T cells, B-cell-depleted T cells, or PBMCs.

The rearrangement links TRBV6-5 to TRBJ1-2, with 7 bases matching TRBD1. The source of this sequence is a woman aged 80 or over with active or convalescent COVID-19. The sequencing input was peripheral blood. CDR3 nucleotides: TGTGCCAGCAGTCGGGACAGTAACTATGGCTACACCTTC. It specifies CASSRDSNYGYTF.